This T cell receptor beta chain was sequenced in a study of T cell responses to AZD1222 COVID-19 vaccine. Study conclusions and caveats: In the spike-specific TCR repertoire, nearly half reportedly target unmutated variant regions.

Comments on this clone: Its specificity is not known.

Method: immunoSEQ multiplex PCR; TCRdb's copy keeps in-frame clones and lacks some. The table records 100,000 or so clones, about 88% of them present only once. Looked up from germline, CDR1 is LNHDA and CDR2 is SQIVND (reference sequence). J was trimmed by 7 bases and V by 5 bases; bases with no gene match: 8. The CDR3 totals 15 residues. The sequencing used peripheral blood, collected on day 0 of AZD1222 vaccination. This sequence was found in an adult in good health. V gene TRBV19 combines with J gene TRBJ1-4; TRBD1 agrees at 9 bases. The CDR3 nucleotides read TGTGCCAGTAGTTTACAGGGGGCCCGTGGTGAAAAACTGTTTTTT. Its protein product is CASSLQGARGEKLFF.